This TCR beta chain originates from a study of technical replicates of blood from several donors. Clones were sequenced by immunoSEQ multiplex PCR, and TCRdb holds only the in-frame ones, with some missing. The table records about 75,000 clones, around 92% of them present only once. Trimming shortened V by 6 bases and J by 3 bases, and 12 bases separated the two germline ends. CDR3 length equals 13 residues. In germline, CDR1 is MDHEN, CDR2 SYDVKM. The rearrangement uses TRBV28 and TRBJ2-7, with a possible D match to TRBD2 (5 bases). The specimen was T cells isolated from PBMCs. The source of this sequence is a human donor in good health. Some clones in this sample may be carry-over from other donors' samples. CDR3 coding DNA: TGTGCCAGCAGCCACGGAGGAGACTACGAGCAGTACTTC. It codes for CASSHGGDYEQYF.